The T cell receptor beta chain under discussion was sequenced for a study of PD-1 blockade in classical Hodgkin lymphoma. Study outcomes and limitations: Significant TCR diversity gains by C4D1 occurred in CD4+ but not CD8+ cells. Newly diagnosed patients had baseline TCR diversity that was reportedly lower than that of healthy donors.

Generated by immunoSEQ multiplex PCR, the TCRdb table keeps only in-frame clones and is missing some. This sample has fewer than 30,000 clones, with roughly 80% found just once. Noted time point: cycle 4 day 1 (C4D1), after more than 5 weeks of nivolumab. All trial patients relapsed after autologous stem cell transplantation. Negative magnetic selection isolated CD4+ T cells from thawed PBMCs. Germline V gene sequence: CDR1 SEHNR, CDR2 FQNEAQ (reference sequence). The CDR3 sequence is 15 residues long. The ends were cut back, 5 bases at V and 2 bases at J, with 16 bases in the middle. With regard to this clone: The antigen is not known.

The J gene is TRBJ2-7, the V gene TRBV7-9, with D perhaps TRBD1 or TRBD2 (5 bases each). The input for sequencing was CD4+ T cells from blood, taken before the fourth cycle of nivolumab. This TCR came from a human donor with classical Hodgkin lymphoma. The CDR3 DNA reads TGTGCCAGCAGCCTGGGGACGGTCCCACCCTACGAGCAGTACTTC. Translation: CASSLGTVPPYEQYF.